Below are 28 T cell receptor beta chains sequenced from a single sample in a study of blood T cell repertoires in COVID-19 (dated by TCRdb to the early 2020s). The library was built by means of the immunoSEQ multiplex PCR assay. TCRdb re-hosts the immuneACCESS table, in-frame sequences only. Its copies lack some clones; in the studies checked, an unresolved V gene accounts for under half of them, and the cause for the rest is not known. Present in this sample are about 160,000 clones, approximately 87% of which were seen just once. In total, the top ten clones hold 5% to 8.5% of the sample. The source material was PBMCs or T cells enriched from blood (not recorded which). The receptors were gathered from a woman between 50 and 59 years old who had recovered from COVID-19.

The chain employs TRBV11-2 and TRBJ1-1; D unresolved. V was cut by 6 bases and J by 0 bases, with 11 bases left in between. The CDR3 length is 14 residues. Per germline, CDR1 SGHAT and CDR2 FQNNGV. The CDR3 DNA follows: TGTGCCAGCAGTATTACAGCCTTGAACACTGAAGCTTTCTTT. This sequence encodes CASSITALNTEAFF.

This rearrangement joins TRBV6-6 to TRBJ1-1; TRBD1 matches 8 bases. The CDR3 contains 15 residues. The V and J ends lost 7 bases and 1 base, in that order; junction bases with no gene match: 8. The germline V gene has CDR1 MNHNY and CDR2 SVGAGI (reference sequence). The CDR3 coding sequence is TGTGCCAGCATCCCTCTTGACAGGGGGAACACTGAAGCTTTCTTT. Protein: CASIPLDRGNTEAFF.

The V gene is TRBV29-1, the J gene TRBJ2-2; 8 nucleotides agree with TRBD2. Trimming took 7 bases from V and 1 from J; bases not matched to a gene: 14. The CDR3 has 17 amino acids. Germline V lookup: CDR1 SQVTM, CDR2 ANQGSEA. CDR3 sequence (DNA): TGCAGCGCCGGCCCCCACCCCAGCGGGGGGAACACCGGGGAGCTGTTTTTT. It yields the protein CSAGPHPSGGNTGELFF.

The rearrangement uses TRBV18 and TRBJ2-7; D is possibly TRBD2 (5 bases). Germline CDR1 KGHSH, CDR2 LQKENI. The V and J ends lost 3 bases and 7 bases respectively, with 16 bases between them. The CDR3 spans 14 residues. Here the CDR3 DNA reads TGTGCCAGCTCACCGAAAAGCAAGGGAGCGGAGCAGTACTTC. Encoded protein: CASSPKSKGAEQYF. The full variable domain, with the rest looked up from reference TRBV18 and TRBJ2-7, is NAGVMQNPRHLVRRRGQEARLRCSPMKGHSHVYWYRQLPEEGLKFMVYLQKENIIDESGMPKERFSAEFPKEGPSILRIQQVVRGDSAAYFCASSPKSKGAEQYFGPGTRLTVT.

This rearrangement joins TRBV6-2 or TRBV6-3 to TRBJ1-2; D gene uncertain. The germline V gene has CDR1 MNHEY and CDR2 SVGEGT. Trimming left V 6 bases short and J 4 bases short, with 6 bases between. There are 11 residues in the CDR3. The CDR3 spells CASSSLYGYTF. CDR3 DNA sequence: TGTGCCAGCAGCTCCCTCTATGGCTACACCTTC.

The gene calls are TRBV18 and TRBJ1-1, with D possibly TRBD1 on 6 matching bases. Germline CDR1 and CDR2: KGHSH and LQKENI. The CDR3 extends over 14 amino acids. Trimming stripped 5 bases from V and 4 bases from J, with 14 bases between. The CDR3 protein is CASSSSGVGTEAFF. CDR3 in DNA: TGTGCCAGCTCATCTTCAGGGGTGGGCACTGAAGCTTTCTTT.

This CDR3 reads CASSSSGGYEQYF. Written as DNA, the CDR3 is TGTGCCAGCAGTTCTAGCGGGGGCTACGAGCAGTACTTC. The chain couples TRBV12-3 or TRBV12-4 to TRBJ2-7, with TRBD2 matching over 10 bases. V shed 4 bases, J shed 3 bases, and the junction held 0 bases outside the gene matches. This CDR3 contains 13 residues.

The rearrangement links TRBV29-1 to TRBJ1-5; weak D call: TRBD1 (5 bases). Germline CDR1 and CDR2: SQVTM and ANQGSEA. This CDR3 spans 14 amino acids. V lost 5 bases and J 0 bases, leaving 11 bases between the germline ends. CDR3 DNA sequence: TGCAGCGTTTTAACAGGCGATAGCAATCAGCCCCAGCATTTT. Translated, it gives CSVLTGDSNQPQHF.

The chain joins TRBV19 to TRBJ2-2, with TRBD2 identical over 13 bases. Germline CDR1 reads LNHDA; CDR2 reads SQIVND (reference sequence). The ends lost 8 bases at V and 6 bases at J; junction bases unmatched: 0. CDR3 length: 13 residues. CDR3 bases: TGTGCCAGTGGACTAGCGGGGGCCGGGGAGCTGTTTTTT. Protein product: CASGLAGAGELFF. The complete variable domain, with remaining parts taken from reference TRBV19 and TRBJ2-2, reads DGGITQSPKYLFRKEGQNVTLSCEQNLNHDAMYWYRQDPGQGLRLIYYSQIVNDFQKGDIAEGYSVSREKKESFPLTVTSAQKNPTAFYLCASGLAGAGELFFGEGSRLTVL.

A single count supports this clone. The CDR3 DNA follows: TGTGCCAGCAGACGGACTAGCGGGGGGGCCAGGGAGCAGTTCTTC. This encodes CASRRTSGGAREQFF. V gene TRBV6-5 combines with J gene TRBJ2-1; TRBD2 matches at 15 bases. V was clipped by 6 bases and J by 10 bases; unmatched bases: 7. The germline CDR1 and CDR2 sequences are MNHEY and SVGAGI. There are 15 residues in the CDR3.

This chain joins TRBV7-8 and TRBJ1-1, with TRBD1 as a possible D gene (6 bases). Germline CDR1 reads SGHVS; CDR2 reads FQNEAQ. V was clipped by 4 bases and J by 5 bases, with 14 bases between them. This CDR3 is 14 amino acids long. The CDR3 reads CASSYGQRGTEAFF. CDR3 sequence (DNA): TGTGCCAGCAGCTATGGACAGAGGGGTACTGAAGCTTTCTTT.

This clone came up a few times. The chain uses TRBV7-2 and TRBJ2-1; 7 bases agree with TRBD1. Germline CDR1 and CDR2: SGHTA and FQGNSA. J lost 8 bases, V lost 5 bases, and 12 bases had no gene match. This CDR3 has 15 amino acids. CDR3 sequence: CASSHGQVPHHEQFF. CDR3 nucleotide sequence: TGTGCCAGCAGCCATGGACAGGTGCCCCACCATGAGCAGTTCTTC.

A single count supports this clone. The genes are TRBV9 and TRBJ2-1; D uncertain. Trimming cost V 2 bases and J 5 bases, with 20 bases left between them. CDR3 length: 17 residues. Looked up from germline, CDR1 is SGDLS and CDR2 is YYNGEE. CDR3: CASSVSVRTAPDNEQFF. DNA for the CDR3: TGTGCCAGCAGCGTTTCGGTGCGAACCGCCCCCGACAATGAGCAGTTCTTC.

The chain employs TRBV9 and TRBJ2-5, with D tentatively TRBD2 (5 bases). The CDR3 spans 14 residues. V was shortened by 9 bases and J by 4 bases, with 19 bases between the two germline ends. The germline CDR1 and CDR2 sequences are SGDLS and YYNGEE. The CDR3 DNA reads TGTGCCACTGGACGGGAACCGAGCGGAGAGACCCAGTACTTC. Its translation: CATGREPSGETQYF.

CDR3 in DNA: TGTGCCAGCAGCGTGGACAGGGGGCGCTCCGGGGAGCTGTTTTTT. This encodes CASSVDRGRSGELFF. The chain combines TRBV5-6 with TRBJ2-2; the match to TRBD1 covers 11 bases. The CDR3 has 15 amino acids. Per germline, CDR1 SGHDT and CDR2 YYEEEE. With 4 bases clipped from V and 6 bases from J, the junction kept 5 bases outside the gene matches.

The chain couples TRBV19 to TRBJ1-4; D might be TRBD1 (5 bases). V dropped 3 bases and J dropped 3 bases, with 11 bases sitting between them. Germline V gene lookup returns CDR1 LNHDA and CDR2 SQIVND (reference sequence). There are 15 residues in the CDR3. The DNA for the CDR3 is TGTGCCAGTAGTATCGACAGATCCTCTAATGAAAAACTGTTTTTT. Amino acids: CASSIDRSSNEKLFF.

This clone was counted a single time. This sequence joins TRBV27 and TRBJ1-2; a weak D match, TRBD1 (5 bases). Germline V gives CDR1 MNHEY, CDR2 SMNVEV (reference sequence). CDR3 size: 14 residues. The V gene lost 5 bases and the J gene lost 6 bases, with 16 bases spanning the gap. CDR3 amino acids: CASSRLAGPHGYTF. The DNA of the CDR3 is TGTGCCAGCAGTCGCCTTGCAGGGCCCCATGGCTACACCTTC.

CDR3 region: CASSQGATGDYLIQQYF. CDR3 DNA sequence: TGTGCCAGCAGCCAAGGGGCGACAGGTGACTACCTAATACAGCAGTACTTC. The genes are TRBV3-1 (or the pseudogene TRBV3-2) and TRBJ2-7; D might be TRBD1 (6 bases). The CDR3 is made up of 17 amino acids. Trimming took off 1 base at V and 8 bases at J, with 24 bases between the two ends. Germline V CDR1 and CDR2: LGHDT, YNNKEL (reference sequence).

V and J are TRBV6-1 and TRBJ1-5; TRBD1 is a possible D gene (5 bases). The CDR3 is 16 amino acids. CDR1 and CDR2 (germline): MNHNS, SASEGT. The V end lost 1 base, the J end lost 7 bases, and 17 bases lay between the germline ends. CDR3 loop: CASSEEFWGGEQPQHF. CDR3 DNA sequence: TGTGCCAGCAGTGAAGAATTCTGGGGAGGGGAACAGCCCCAGCATTTT.

This clone was detected only a few times. This chain uses TRBV6-2 or TRBV6-3 with TRBJ2-1; D might be TRBD2 (6 bases). The CDR3 is 18 amino acids. The germline V gene has CDR1 MNHEY and CDR2 SVGEGT. Trimming shortened V by 4 bases and J by 0 bases, and 19 bases separated the two germline ends. In DNA form, the CDR3 reads TGTGCCAGCAGTTCTACCCGGACTATGGCCTCCTCCTACAATGAGCAGTTCTTC. This encodes CASSSTRTMASSYNEQFF.

The CDR3 nucleotides read TGTGCCAGCAGCTTAGCGCAGGGAAGGTCCACTGAAGCTTTCTTT. It specifies CASSLAQGRSTEAFF. The chain joins TRBV7-2 to TRBJ1-1, with D perhaps matching TRBD1 (5 bases). Deletions cut 0 bases from V and 4 bases from J, with 12 bases between. This CDR3 is built from 15 residues. Germline CDR1 reads SGHTA; CDR2 reads FQGNSA.

The J gene is TRBJ2-1, the V gene TRBV3-1 (or the pseudogene TRBV3-2); 12 positions agree with TRBD2. J gave up 7 bases and V 4 bases, and 5 bases lay outside the gene matches. Germline-derived CDR1 and CDR2 are LGHDT and YNNKEL (reference sequence). This CDR3 spans 15 amino acids. CDR3 amino acids: CASSLTSGGKNEQFF. Here the CDR3 DNA reads TGTGCCAGCAGCCTTACTAGCGGGGGGAAGAATGAGCAGTTCTTC.

The CDR3 DNA is TGTGCCAGCTCACCTCGGACAGCGCGGGATTCACCCCTCCACTTT. Amino acids: CASSPRTARDSPLHF. This rearrangement joins TRBV18 to TRBJ1-6; a weak D match, TRBD1 (6 bases). Between the trimmed V and J ends, which lost 3 bases and 8 bases, there was a span of 14 bases. The CDR3 sequence is 15 residues long. Germline lookup yields CDR1 KGHSH and CDR2 LQKENI. Based on the CDR3 plus reference TRBV18 and TRBJ1-6, the full variable domain is NAGVMQNPRHLVRRRGQEARLRCSPMKGHSHVYWYRQLPEEGLKFMVYLQKENIIDESGMPKERFSAEFPKEGPSILRIQQVVRGDSAAYFCASSPRTARDSPLHFGNGTRLTVT.

The chain joins TRBV7-2 to TRBJ1-5; possible D gene TRBD1, 5 bases. The V end lost 3 bases, the J end lost 4 bases, and 13 bases lay between the germline ends. Germline CDR1 reads SGHTA; CDR2 reads FQGNSA. The CDR3 has 15 amino acids. Here the CDR3 reads CASSFGGTGNQPQHF. CDR3 nucleotides: TGTGCCAGCAGCTTTGGGGGGACCGGTAATCAGCCCCAGCATTTT.

J is TRBJ2-3 and V is TRBV9, with TRBD2 as a possible D gene (6 bases). This CDR3 contains 15 residues. Germline CDR1 reads SGDLS; CDR2 reads YYNGEE. The V and J ends lost 3 bases and 6 bases respectively, with 17 bases between them. The CDR3 loop is CASSARDFPPDTQYF. CDR3 in DNA: TGTGCCAGCAGCGCCCGGGACTTCCCCCCGGATACGCAGTATTTT.

The chain recombines TRBV2 with TRBJ1-2; the D is unclear. Germline V gives CDR1 SNHLY, CDR2 FYNNEI. Trimming removed 6 bases from V and 3 bases from J, with 11 bases in between. The CDR3 has 13 amino acids. Written as DNA, the CDR3 is TGTGCCAGCAGAAAGGGAGACGACTATGGCTACACCTTC. Translation gives CASRKGDDYGYTF.

V and J are TRBV11-3 and TRBJ2-3; D not certain. This CDR3 contains 13 residues. Germline CDR1 is SGHNT and CDR2 is YENEEA. Trimming took 3 bases from V and 7 from J, leaving 11 bases between them. The CDR3 here is CASSFTGTNTQYF. CDR3 DNA: TGTGCCAGCAGCTTTACTGGAACTAATACGCAGTATTTT.

V usage is TRBV19 and J usage is TRBJ1-2; 9 bases fit TRBD1. The CDR3 loop spans 16 amino acids. The V gene's germline CDR1 is LNHDA and CDR2 SQIVND (reference sequence). Germline trimming cut 3 bases from V and 3 bases from J; bases unmatched to any gene: 8. DNA of the CDR3: TGTGCCAGTAGTATGTCAGGGACAGGGTCTTACTATGGCTACACCTTC. It codes for CASSMSGTGSYYGYTF.